One and the same sample provided the 32 T cell receptor beta chains below, sequenced in a study of T-cell memory formation after mild COVID-19. One entry per CDR3 protein, called by TCRdb with MiXCR from the 5' RACE reads. The table has about 190,000 distinct CDR3 sequences, approximately 20% seen once. Sequenced material: PBMCs or a T cell subset sorted from them (not recorded which). These receptors all stem from an adult woman who had mild COVID-19 (a few samples of this study predate the infection). Cell type and time point are not known.

V usage is TRBV4-2 and J usage is TRBJ2-1; D is possibly TRBD1 (6 bases). V lost 0 bases, J lost 8 bases, and 14 bases lay in between. Germline-derived CDR1 and CDR2 are LGHNA and YNFKEQ. This CDR3 is 15 amino acids long. CDR3 residues: CASSQDLTGFDEQFF. DNA of the CDR3: TGTGCCAGCAGCCAAGATCTAACAGGGTTCGATGAGCAGTTCTTC.

At least ten counts were recorded for this clonotype. The J gene is TRBJ2-7, the V gene TRBV2, with TRBD2 identical over 7 bases. V trimming: 3 bases; J trimming: 0 bases; junction bases outside the gene matches: 8. CDR3 length equals 16 residues. CDR1 and CDR2 (germline): SNHLY, FYNNEI. The CDR3: CASSDRTSAFSYEQYF. CDR3 DNA: TGTGCCAGCAGTGACCGAACTAGCGCCTTCTCCTACGAGCAGTACTTC.

The chain is built from TRBV6-5 and TRBJ2-7, with 8 bases lining up with TRBD1. CDR1 and CDR2 from the germline V gene are MNHEY and SVGAGI. CDR3 size: 15 residues. J lost 1 base, V lost 2 bases, and 4 bases had no gene match. CDR3 loop: CASSYVQGASYEQYF. The DNA of the CDR3 is TGTGCCAGCAGTTACGTCCAGGGGGCGTCCTACGAGCAGTACTTC.

J is TRBJ2-1 and V is TRBV14, with TRBD2 matching 10 bases. Germline loops: CDR1 SGHDN, CDR2 FVKESK. V lost 4 bases and J lost 8; bases outside the gene matches: 8. The CDR3 extends over 15 amino acids. The CDR3 nucleotides read TGTGCCAGCAGCCGGAGCGGGAGGGCCGCTCATGAGCAGTTCTTC. Its translation: CASSRSGRAAHEQFF.

Only a few counts were recorded for this clonotype. The rearrangement uses TRBV11-2 and TRBJ1-1, with D maybe TRBD1 (5 bases). V was pared by 6 bases and J by 4 bases, with 12 bases between. CDR1 is SGHAT, CDR2 FQNNGV, per germline. The CDR3 length is 13 residues. The CDR3 coding sequence is TGTGCCAGCAGGTGGCAGGGAGGCACTGAAGCTTTCTTT. Amino acids: CASRWQGGTEAFF.

The chain joins TRBV12-3 or TRBV12-4 to TRBJ2-3; the D is unclear. The CDR3 runs 13 residues. Deletions cut 7 bases from V and 4 bases from J, with 12 bases between. CDR3: CASIPPNSDTQYF. DNA for the CDR3: TGTGCCAGCATCCCCCCAAACTCAGATACGCAGTATTTT.

This clonotype came up many times. The chain links TRBV3-1 to TRBJ1-1; TRBD1 aligns across 11 bases. CDR3 length equals 15 residues. The V segment lost 2 bases and the J segment 4 bases; nucleotides outside the gene matches: 3. Germline V gene sequence: CDR1 LGHDT, CDR2 YNNKEL (reference sequence). The CDR3 loop is CASSQLGTGGTEAFF. CDR3 sequence (DNA): TGTGCCAGCAGCCAACTTGGGACAGGGGGCACTGAAGCTTTCTTT.

This clonotype was seen more than once but under ten times. V gene TRBV7-8 combines with J gene TRBJ2-1; TRBD2 matches at 11 bases. The CDR3 totals 15 residues. Trimming at V came to 4 bases and at J to 6 bases, leaving 5 bases not matched to a gene. Germline CDR1 and CDR2: SGHVS and FQNEAQ. CDR3 coding DNA: TGTGCCAGCAGCTGGGGGACTAGCGGCCGCAATGAGCAGTTCTTC. As protein: CASSWGTSGRNEQFF.

This clonotype has a count of ten or more. J is TRBJ2-1 and V is TRBV6-1; D is unclear. Germline values: CDR1 MNHNS, CDR2 SASEGT. The length of the CDR3 is 8 residues. V dropped 5 bases and J dropped 15 bases, with 5 bases sitting between them. The CDR3 DNA follows: TGTGCCAGCAGTAGGGCGTTCTTC. Translated, it gives CASSRAFF.

Only a few counts were recorded for this clonotype. The genes are TRBV12-3 or TRBV12-4 and TRBJ1-2; D perhaps matches TRBD1 (5 bases). CDR3 length equals 15 residues. V was cut by 5 bases and J by 9 bases, with 22 bases left in between. CDR3 sequence reads: CASSPPRVRGSSYTF. For the CDR3, the DNA is TGTGCCAGCAGTCCTCCACGGGTAAGGGGAAGTAGCTACACCTTC.

The chain joins TRBV20-1 to TRBJ2-1; D is ambiguous. V was cut by 5 bases and J by 1 base, with 0 bases left in between. The CDR3 runs to 10 residues. Germline V gene sequence: CDR1 DFQATT, CDR2 SNEGSKA (reference sequence). The CDR3 coding sequence is TGCAGTGCTTCCTACAATGAGCAGTTCTTC. Translating it yields CSASYNEQFF.

This rearrangement joins TRBV5-5 to TRBJ1-2; weak D call: TRBD1 (6 bases). The germline V gene has CDR1 SGHKS and CDR2 YYEKEE (reference sequence). Trimming removed 0 bases from V and 5 bases from J, with 20 bases in between. CDR3 length: 17 residues. The CDR3: CASSLGAGTTSLYGYTF. The CDR3 nucleotides read TGTGCCAGCAGCTTGGGGGCCGGGACAACTTCCCTATATGGCTACACCTTC.

This clonotype has a handful of counts. The chain has TRBV7-2 and TRBJ2-3; D unresolved. Germline V gene sequence: CDR1 SGHTA, CDR2 FQGNSA. This CDR3 region has 13 residues. Trimming took 5 bases from V and 2 from J, leaving 8 bases between them. CDR3 nucleotide sequence: TGTGCCAGCAGCCTCGAGAACACAGATACGCAGTATTTT. Translating gives CASSLENTDTQYF. The whole variable domain, filled in from reference TRBV7-2 and TRBJ2-3, reads GAGVSQSPSNKVTEKGKDVELRCDPISGHTALYWYRQSLGQGLEFLIYFQGNSAPDKSGLPSDRFSAERTGGSVSTLTIQRTQQEDSAVYLCASSLENTDTQYFGPGTRLTVL.

A few counts support this clonotype. The V call is TRBV24-1, the J call TRBJ2-3, with 9 bases fitting TRBD1. This CDR3 has 16 amino acids. The junction had 10 bases not matched to a gene; V was cut back by 4 bases and J by 6 bases. CDR1 and CDR2 (germline): KGHDR, SFDVKD. The CDR3 sequence: CATSDPTEDRGDTQYF. For the CDR3, the DNA is TGTGCCACCAGTGACCCTACTGAGGACAGGGGCGATACGCAGTATTTT.

This clonotype appeared a few times. The rearrangement uses TRBV27 and TRBJ2-1, with 8 positions matching TRBD2. V shed 10 bases, J shed 15 bases, and the junction held 14 bases outside the gene matches. CDR3 length: 12 amino acids. Per the germline V gene, CDR1 is MNHEY and CDR2 is SMNVEV (reference sequence). Here the CDR3 DNA reads TGTGCCACCGGGACTAGAGGGGGGGGTCGGTTCTTC. Translation gives CATGTRGGGRFF.

This chain links TRBV12-5 with TRBJ2-5; 9 bases map to TRBD1. Germline V lookup: CDR1 LGHNT, CDR2 FRNRAP. The CDR3 has 15 residues. The J segment lost 2 bases and the V segment lost 6 bases, leaving 7 bases of the junction unmatched. The DNA of the CDR3 is TGTGCTAGTGGGACGGGACAGGGACCTCAAGAGACCCAGTACTTC. This codes for CASGTGQGPQETQYF.

The chain uses TRBV7-8 and TRBJ2-1; no definite D call. CDR1 is SGHVS, CDR2 FQNEAQ, per germline. CDR3 size: 14 residues. Trimming removed 5 bases at V and 7 bases at J, with 15 bases between. The CDR3 here is CASSGSRVGNEQFF. The DNA of the CDR3 is TGTGCCAGCAGCGGCTCAAGGGTGGGGAATGAGCAGTTCTTC.

In its sample, this clonotype was seen a few times. The CDR3 DNA reads as TGCGCCAGCAGCCAAGGCGCCCGGGGGAAAACCTTC. Encoded protein: CASSQGARGKTF. The gene calls are TRBV4-1 and TRBJ1-2; TRBD1 might be the D (5 bases). From germline, CDR1 is MGHRA and CDR2 YSYEKL. CDR3 size: 12 residues. Trimming removed 1 base at V and 14 bases at J, with 14 bases between.

This clonotype showed up just a few times. The chain couples TRBV5-1 to TRBJ2-7; TRBD2 matches at 9 bases. The CDR3 length is 13 residues. J lost 12 bases, V lost 2 bases, and 9 bases had no gene match. The germline V gene encodes CDR1 SGHRS and CDR2 YFSETQ. The CDR3 nucleotides read TGCGCCAGCAGCTTTGGACTAGCGAGGGACTTGTACTTC. It translates to CASSFGLARDLYF.

On this clonotype: Germline is not matched at one junction end, which may reflect a read error. The V call is TRBV12-3 or TRBV12-4, the J call TRBJ1-1, with D possibly being TRBD1 (6 bases). The CDR3 loop spans 14 amino acids. DNA for the CDR3: TGTGCCAGCAGTTCCAGGGGAGGGAACGCTGAAGCTTTCTTT. Its translation: CASSSRGGNAEAFF.

The J gene is TRBJ2-2, the V gene TRBV12-3 or TRBV12-4; possible D gene TRBD2, 6 bases. V dropped 6 bases and J dropped 6 bases, with 14 bases sitting between them. The CDR3 runs to 14 residues. Here the CDR3 DNA reads TGTGCCAGCAGCCCTGGAGGGAAGGCCGGGGAGCTGTTTTTT. Protein product: CASSPGGKAGELFF.

The chain uses TRBV12-3 or TRBV12-4 and TRBJ2-7; 7 positions match TRBD2. The CDR3 consists of 12 residues. The V and J ends lost 10 bases and 5 bases, in that order; junction bases with no gene match: 8. The chain's CDR3 is CAISHTSDEQYF. CDR3 DNA: TGTGCCATATCTCATACTAGCGACGAGCAGTACTTC.

The CDR3 reads CASRRTSGPSTDTQYF. CDR3 nucleotides: TGTGCCAGCAGAAGGACTAGCGGGCCTAGCACAGATACGCAGTATTTT. The chain combines TRBV5-4 with TRBJ2-3; 11 nucleotides align to TRBD2. Germline loops: CDR1 SGHNT, CDR2 YYREEE (reference sequence). V trimming: 5 bases; J trimming: 0 bases; junction bases outside the gene matches: 5. The CDR3 consists of 16 residues.

The table lists this clonotype with a few counts. The V call is TRBV5-1, the J call TRBJ1-6; weak D call: TRBD1 (6 bases). CDR1 SGHRS and CDR2 YFSETQ come from the germline V gene. The CDR3 has 14 amino acids. V lost 4 bases to trimming and J lost 7 bases, with 12 bases between them. The CDR3, as DNA: TGCGCCAGCAGCCAACAGGGATTAAATTCACCCCTCCACTTT. As protein: CASSQQGLNSPLHF.

The V and J genes are TRBV5-5 and TRBJ1-1; D remains ambiguous. The CDR3 has 12 amino acids. Trimming shortened V by 4 bases and J by 3 bases, and 7 bases separated the two germline ends. Germline V gene sequence: CDR1 SGHKS, CDR2 YYEKEE (reference sequence). In DNA form, the CDR3 reads TGTGCCAGCAGCCCTTCTCACACTGAAGCTTTCTTT. This gives the protein CASSPSHTEAFF. Drawing the rest from reference TRBV5-5 and TRBJ1-1, the complete variable domain is DAGVTQSPTHLIKTRGQQVTLRCSPISGHKSVSWYQQVLGQGPQFIFQYYEKEERGRGNFPDRFSARQFPNYSSELNVNALLLGDSALYLCASSPSHTEAFFGQGTRLTVV.

This clonotype was seen only a few times. J is TRBJ2-5 and V is TRBV2, with D possibly being TRBD2 (5 bases). The CDR3 runs 15 residues. Trimming cost V 6 bases and J 5 bases, with 19 bases left between them. The germline V gene has CDR1 SNHLY and CDR2 FYNNEI. CDR3 sequence: CASREVLLVVETQYF. The CDR3 DNA is TGTGCCAGCAGAGAGGTCCTACTAGTGGTGGAGACCCAGTACTTC.

A few counts support this clonotype. The V gene is TRBV20-1, the J gene TRBJ1-4; D is possibly TRBD1 (6 bases). CDR3 length: 13 amino acids. Germline assignment: CDR1 DFQATT and CDR2 SNEGSKA (reference sequence). Trimming removed 3 bases from V and 6 bases from J, with 11 bases in between. The CDR3 is CSARKGQYEKLFF. CDR3 in DNA: TGCAGTGCTAGGAAAGGACAGTATGAAAAACTGTTTTTT.

This clonotype was counted between two and nine times. The chain employs TRBV4-1 and TRBJ2-1, with D possibly matching TRBD2 (6 bases). V was cut by 1 base and J by 3 bases, with 16 bases left in between. The CDR3 has 17 amino acids. The germline gives CDR1 MGHRA, CDR2 YSYEKL. The CDR3 loop reads CASSQGGGRSVYNEQFF. In nucleotides, the CDR3 is TGCGCCAGCAGCCAAGGGGGTGGGAGGAGTGTCTACAATGAGCAGTTCTTC.

The chain has TRBV7-2 and TRBJ2-3, with D unclear. The V gene's germline CDR1 is SGHTA and CDR2 FQGNSA. Deletions cut 5 bases from V and 3 bases from J, with 12 bases between. The CDR3 loop spans 14 amino acids. DNA for the CDR3: TGTGCCAGCAGCCCTATAGTGGGGACAGATACGCAGTATTTT. This codes for CASSPIVGTDTQYF. Based on the CDR3 plus reference TRBV7-2 and TRBJ2-3, the full variable domain is GAGVSQSPSNKVTEKGKDVELRCDPISGHTALYWYRQSLGQGLEFLIYFQGNSAPDKSGLPSDRFSAERTGGSVSTLTIQRTQQEDSAVYLCASSPIVGTDTQYFGPGTRLTVL.

In this sample, this clonotype turned up a few times. The chain is built from TRBV7-2 and TRBJ2-2; D is unclear. Germline CDR1 reads SGHTA; CDR2 reads FQGNSA. V lost 2 bases, J lost 6 bases, and 13 bases lay in between. This CDR3 is 15 amino acids long. The CDR3 sequence: CASSLYGNPPGELFF. As DNA, the CDR3 is TGTGCCAGCAGCTTATATGGAAATCCGCCCGGGGAGCTGTTTTTT.

The gene calls are TRBV29-1 and TRBJ1-1; possible D gene TRBD1, 5 bases. The germline V gene encodes CDR1 SQVTM and CDR2 ANQGSEA. The V gene lost 4 bases and the J gene lost 5 bases, with 14 bases spanning the gap. The CDR3 sequence is 13 residues long. CDR3: CSVAPGGWTEAFF. Written as DNA, the CDR3 is TGCAGCGTTGCTCCGGGGGGATGGACTGAAGCTTTCTTT.

The genes are TRBV14 and TRBJ2-5; D might be TRBD1 or TRBD2, each matching 5 bases. V dropped 1 base and J dropped 2 bases, with 11 bases sitting between them. CDR1 and CDR2 from the germline V gene are SGHDN and FVKESK. The CDR3 consists of 15 residues. As DNA, the CDR3 is TGTGCCAGCAGCCAAGCTTTGGGGGTTCAAGAGACCCAGTACTTC. Translated: CASSQALGVQETQYF.